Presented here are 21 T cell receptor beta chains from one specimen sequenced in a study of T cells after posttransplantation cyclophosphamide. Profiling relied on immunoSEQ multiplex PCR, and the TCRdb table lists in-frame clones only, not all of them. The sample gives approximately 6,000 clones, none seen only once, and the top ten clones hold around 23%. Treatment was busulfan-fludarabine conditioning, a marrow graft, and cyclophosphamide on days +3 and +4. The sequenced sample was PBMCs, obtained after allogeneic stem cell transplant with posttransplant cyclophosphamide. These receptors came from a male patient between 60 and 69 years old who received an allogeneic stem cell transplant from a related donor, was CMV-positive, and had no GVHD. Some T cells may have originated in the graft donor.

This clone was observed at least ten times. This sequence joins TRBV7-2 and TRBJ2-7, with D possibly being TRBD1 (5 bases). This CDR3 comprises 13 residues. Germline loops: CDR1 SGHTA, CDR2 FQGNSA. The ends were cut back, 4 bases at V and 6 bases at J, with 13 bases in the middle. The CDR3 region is CASSYPRVGEQYF. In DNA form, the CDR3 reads TGTGCCAGCAGCTATCCCAGGGTTGGCGAGCAGTACTTC.

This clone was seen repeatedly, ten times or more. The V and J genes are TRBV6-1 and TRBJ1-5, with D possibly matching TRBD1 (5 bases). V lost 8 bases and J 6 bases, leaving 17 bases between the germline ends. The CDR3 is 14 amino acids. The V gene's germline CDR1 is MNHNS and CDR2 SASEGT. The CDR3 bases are TGTGCCAGCCCTATGCAGGGATTGCGTCAGCCCCAGCATTTT. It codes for CASPMQGLRQPQHF.

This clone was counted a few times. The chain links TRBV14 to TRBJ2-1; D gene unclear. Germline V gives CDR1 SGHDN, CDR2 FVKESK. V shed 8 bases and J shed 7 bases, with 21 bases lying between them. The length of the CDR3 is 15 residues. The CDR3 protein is CASGEGQERWNEQFF. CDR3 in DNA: TGTGCCAGCGGAGAAGGCCAAGAAAGATGGAATGAGCAGTTCTTC.

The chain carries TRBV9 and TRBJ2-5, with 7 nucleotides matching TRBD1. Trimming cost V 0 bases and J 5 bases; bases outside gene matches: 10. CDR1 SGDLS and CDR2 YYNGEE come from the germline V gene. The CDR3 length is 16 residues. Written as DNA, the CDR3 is TGTGCCAGCAGCGTAGTCGACAGGGCATTTGGGGAGACCCAGTACTTC. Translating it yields CASSVVDRAFGETQYF.

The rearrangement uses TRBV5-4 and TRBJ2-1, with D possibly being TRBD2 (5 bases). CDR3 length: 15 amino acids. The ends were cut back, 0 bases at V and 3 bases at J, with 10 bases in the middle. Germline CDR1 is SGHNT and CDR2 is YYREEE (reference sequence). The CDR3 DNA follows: TGTGCCAGCAGCTTGGCGGGGAGAGGCTACAATGAGCAGTTCTTC. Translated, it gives CASSLAGRGYNEQFF.

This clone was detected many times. The CDR3 DNA reads as TGTGCCAGCACCCCCCGGGGAATGAACACTGAAGCTTTCTTT. Its translation is CASTPRGMNTEAFF. This chain uses TRBV6-1 with TRBJ1-1; D gene ambiguous. The V end was cut by 7 bases, the J end by 0 bases, with 12 bases between. The germline V gene has CDR1 MNHNS and CDR2 SASEGT. The CDR3 length is 14 residues.

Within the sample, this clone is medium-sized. In nucleotides, the CDR3 is TGTGCCAGCAAGTCAGGGTACGAGCAGTACTTC. Its translation: CASKSGYEQYF. The chain is built from TRBV5-4 and TRBJ2-7; maybe TRBD1 (5 bases). The germline gives CDR1 SGHNT, CDR2 YYREEE (reference sequence). The CDR3 length is 11 residues. The V and J ends lost 6 bases and 4 bases respectively, with 8 bases between them. Using reference TRBV5-4 and TRBJ2-7 for the parts outside the CDR3, the full variable domain is ETGVTQSPTHLIKTRGQQVTLRCSSQSGHNTVSWYQQALGQGPQFIFQYYREEENGRGNFPPRFSGLQFPNYSSELNVNALELDDSALYLCASKSGYEQYFGPGTRLTVT.

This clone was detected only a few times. Here the CDR3 DNA reads TGTGCCAGTAGTATGGGGCGTCTTCGGGATTCACCCCTCCACTTT. This translates into CASSMGRLRDSPLHF. This chain joins TRBV19 and TRBJ1-6; a possible D gene is TRBD1 (5 bases). Germline CDR1 and CDR2: LNHDA and SQIVND (reference sequence). The length of the CDR3 is 15 residues. Trimming stripped 3 bases from V and 8 bases from J, with 14 bases between.

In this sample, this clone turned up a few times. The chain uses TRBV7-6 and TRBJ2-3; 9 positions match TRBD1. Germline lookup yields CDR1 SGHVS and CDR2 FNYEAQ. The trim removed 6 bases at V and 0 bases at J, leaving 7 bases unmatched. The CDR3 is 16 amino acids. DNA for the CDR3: TGTGCCAGCAGGAAGGGGACAGGGCCCAGCACAGATACGCAGTATTTT. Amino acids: CASRKGTGPSTDTQYF.

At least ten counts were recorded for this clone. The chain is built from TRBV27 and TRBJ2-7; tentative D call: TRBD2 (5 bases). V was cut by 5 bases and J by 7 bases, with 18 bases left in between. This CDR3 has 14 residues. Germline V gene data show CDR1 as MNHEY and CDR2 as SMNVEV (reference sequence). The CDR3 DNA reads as TGTGCCAGCAGTCCGAACTTCCAACCGGGGGAGCAGTACTTC. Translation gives CASSPNFQPGEQYF.

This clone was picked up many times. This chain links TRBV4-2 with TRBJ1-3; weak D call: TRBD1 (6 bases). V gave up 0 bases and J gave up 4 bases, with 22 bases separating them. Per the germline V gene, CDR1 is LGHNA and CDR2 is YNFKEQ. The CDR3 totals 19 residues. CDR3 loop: CASSQEWLQGVELGNTIYF. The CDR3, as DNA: TGTGCCAGCAGCCAAGAGTGGTTACAGGGAGTGGAATTAGGAAACACCATATATTTT.

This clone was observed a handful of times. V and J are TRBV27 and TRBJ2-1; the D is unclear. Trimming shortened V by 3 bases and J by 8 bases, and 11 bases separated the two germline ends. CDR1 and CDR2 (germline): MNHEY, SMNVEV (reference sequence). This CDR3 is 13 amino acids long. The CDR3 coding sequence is TGTGCCAGCAGTTTCTTCCCGTTCGATGAGCAGTTCTTC. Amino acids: CASSFFPFDEQFF.

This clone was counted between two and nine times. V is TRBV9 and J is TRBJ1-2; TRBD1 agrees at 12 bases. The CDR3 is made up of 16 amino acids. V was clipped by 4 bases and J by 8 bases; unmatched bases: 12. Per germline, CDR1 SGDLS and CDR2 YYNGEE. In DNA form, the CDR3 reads TGTGCCAGCAGCTCACGTAACCTCGGGACAGGGGGCGGCTACACCTTC. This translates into CASSSRNLGTGGGYTF.

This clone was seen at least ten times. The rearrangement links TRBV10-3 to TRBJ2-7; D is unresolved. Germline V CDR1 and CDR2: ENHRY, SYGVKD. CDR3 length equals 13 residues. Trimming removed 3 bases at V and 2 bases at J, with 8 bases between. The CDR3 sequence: CAISEGGTYEQYF. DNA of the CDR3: TGTGCCATCAGTGAAGGCGGTACCTACGAGCAGTACTTC.

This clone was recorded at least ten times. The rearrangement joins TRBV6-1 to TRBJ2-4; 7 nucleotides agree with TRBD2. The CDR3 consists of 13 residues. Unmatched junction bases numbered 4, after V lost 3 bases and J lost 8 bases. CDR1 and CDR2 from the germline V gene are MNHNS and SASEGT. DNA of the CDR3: TGTGCCAGCAGTGAGGTTGGGGGGGACATTCAGTACTTC. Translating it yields CASSEVGGDIQYF.

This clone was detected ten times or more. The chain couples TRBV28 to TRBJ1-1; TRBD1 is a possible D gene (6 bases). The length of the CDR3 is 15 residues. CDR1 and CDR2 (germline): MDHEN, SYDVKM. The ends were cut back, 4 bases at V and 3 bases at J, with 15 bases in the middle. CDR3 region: CASSSYRVKDTEAFF. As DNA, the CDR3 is TGTGCCAGCAGTTCTTACAGGGTTAAGGACACTGAAGCTTTCTTT.

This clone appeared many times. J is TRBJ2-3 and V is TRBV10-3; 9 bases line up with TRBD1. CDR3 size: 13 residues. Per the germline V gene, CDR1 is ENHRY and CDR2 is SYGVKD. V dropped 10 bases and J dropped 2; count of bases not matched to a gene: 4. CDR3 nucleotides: TGTGCCAAGGGACAGGGACCCACAGATACGCAGTATTTT. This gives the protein CAKGQGPTDTQYF.

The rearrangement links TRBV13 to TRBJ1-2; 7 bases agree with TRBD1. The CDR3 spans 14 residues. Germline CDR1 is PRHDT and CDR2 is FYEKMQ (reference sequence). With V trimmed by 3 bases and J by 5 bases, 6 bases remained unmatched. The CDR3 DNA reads TGTGCCAGCAGCTTGGGCAGGGGGGCATATGGCTACACCTTC. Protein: CASSLGRGAYGYTF.

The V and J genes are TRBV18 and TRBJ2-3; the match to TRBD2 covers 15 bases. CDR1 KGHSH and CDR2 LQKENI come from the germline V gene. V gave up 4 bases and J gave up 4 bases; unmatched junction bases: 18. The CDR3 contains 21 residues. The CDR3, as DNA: TGTGCCAGCTCACTATTCTGGGGACTAGCGGGGGGCCACGTGTCCCCAGATACGCAGTATTTT. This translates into CASSLFWGLAGGHVSPDTQYF.

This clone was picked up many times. The DNA of the CDR3 is TGCGCCAGCAGCTGGGGACAGCAGACTTATAGCAATCAGCCCCAGCATTTT. Encoded protein: CASSWGQQTYSNQPQHF. The chain joins TRBV5-1 to TRBJ1-5; the match to TRBD1 covers 7 bases. CDR3 length: 17 amino acids. From germline, CDR1 is SGHRS and CDR2 YFSETQ. Trimming took 3 bases from V and 0 from J; bases not matched to a gene: 9.

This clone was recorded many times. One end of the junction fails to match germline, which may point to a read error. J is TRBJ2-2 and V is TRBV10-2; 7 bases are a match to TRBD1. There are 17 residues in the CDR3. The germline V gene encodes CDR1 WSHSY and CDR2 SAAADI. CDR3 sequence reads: CASGGREGGVGHRGAVF. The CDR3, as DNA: TGCGCCAGCGGAGGTCGGGAAGGGGGCGTCGGACACCGGGGAGCTGTTTTT.